This T cell receptor beta chain was retrieved from a study of human T cells and chemical hapten exposure. Study at large: Upper-back patches of 0.01% DPC were read at 6 days. Findings and caveats of the study: Compared with pre-sensitization or healthy control sets, expanded TCRs clustered more. Donors were affected by alopecia, so their immune reaction might vary from that of healthy individuals.

The sample's time point: pre-sensitization, week 0. Treatment meaning: therapeutic diphenylcyclopropenone sensitization with weekly scalp DPC. Unfractionated whole blood yielded the extracted total RNA. Original analysis: TCRs per sample had a median of around 96,000 and ranged from roughly 20,000 to 690,600. TCRdb re-analysed the RACE reads in MiXCR, keeping a single row per CDR3 protein. The V and J calls, along with clone size, are taken from TCRdb and not from the paper's own processing. The sample has roughly 34,000 distinct CDR3 sequences, about 9.3% seen once; the top ten hold roughly a quarter. In the case of this clonotype: The antigen remains unidentified.

The TCR sequence derives from a man aged 50-60 years with alopecia areata. Some clones in this sample may be carry-over from other donors' samples. The sequenced sample was whole blood, obtained in connection with sensitization to the hapten diphenylcyclopropenone (DPC).

CDR3 residues: CSVEDATNEKLFF. DNA for the CDR3: TGCAGCGTTGAAGATGCAACTAATGAAAAACTGTTTTTT. V and J are TRBV29-1 and TRBJ1-4; no clear D gene. Germline V CDR1 and CDR2: SQVTM, ANQGSEA. V was clipped by 0 bases and J by 0 bases, with 2 bases between them. The CDR3 is 13 residues long.